The clone carrying this T cell receptor (beta chain) showed up just a few times. Deletions cut 3 bases from V and 4 bases from J, with 12 bases between. Germline-derived CDR1 and CDR2 are SGHAT and FQNNGV. The CDR3 covers 15 residues. The assay was immunoSEQ multiplex PCR, and TCRdb's table has in-frame clones only and misses some. The sample yields approximately 65,000 clones, roughly 87% seen once. The data belong to a study of OX40 agonist ivuxolimab in advanced cancers. About the study: Partial responses were observed in three patients, of whom one had hepatocellular carcinoma and two had cutaneous melanoma.

The source is an adult with an advanced solid tumor such as melanoma, head and neck, liver or kidney cancer. The V call is TRBV11-2, the J call TRBJ1-4, with D possibly TRBD1 on 6 matching bases. Specimen: CD4+ or CD8+ T cells sorted from blood, collected in a trial of the OX40 agonist ivuxolimab. Here the CDR3 DNA reads TGTGCCAGCAGCTTCGTAGGGGGTGTTAATGAAAAACTGTTTTTT. Translated, it gives CASSFVGGVNEKLFF.